In this sample, the clone carrying this T cell receptor beta chain turned up a few times. The data are from a study of T cells in Graves' hyperthyroidism and ophthalmopathy. This CDR3 is 13 amino acids long. V lost 4 bases and J 0 bases, leaving 8 bases between the germline ends. The germline V gene encodes CDR1 GTSNPN and CDR2 SVGIG (reference sequence). Researchers amplified the TCR beta CDR3 regions from RNA transcripts. HTBI primers were used for first-round RT-PCR of the TCR CDR3. TCRdb used MiXCR to reprocess the multiplex PCR reads, holding one entry per CDR3 protein. The table shows about 130,000 distinct CDR3 sequences, with roughly 23% occurring only once.

V and J are TRBV30 and TRBJ2-3, with a weak D call TRBD2 (5 bases). The TCR was taken from a woman between 45 and 60 years old with Graves' hyperthyroidism that later progressed to Graves' ophthalmopathy. Sample: blood. The CDR3: CAWNERSTDTQYF. The CDR3 region has the DNA TGTGCCTGGAACGAGCGGAGCACAGATACGCAGTATTTT.